This TCR beta chain emerged from a study of control samples from healthy donors and cancer patients. V lost 4 bases, J lost 4 bases, and 8 bases lay in between. CDR1 and CDR2 (germline): SGDLS, YYNGEE. The CDR3 totals 12 residues. This clone came up once. Data came from immunoSEQ multiplex PCR; TCRdb stores just in-frame clones and leaves some out. This table has over 100,000 clones, 80% to 95% appearing once. The clonotype comes from a man between 40 and 49 years old in good health. The sequencing input was blood. The V call is TRBV9, the J call TRBJ2-5, with a tentative D call TRBD1 (6 bases). The chain's CDR3 is CASSSRGETQYF. As DNA, the CDR3 is TGTGCCAGCAGCTCCAGGGGAGAGACCCAGTACTTC. The complete variable domain, with remaining parts taken from reference TRBV9 and TRBJ2-5, reads DSGVTQTPKHLITATGQRVTLRCSPRSGDLSVYWYQQSLDQGLQFLIQYYNGEERAKGNILERFSAQQFPDLHSELNLSSLELGDSALYFCASSSRGETQYFGPGTRLLVL.